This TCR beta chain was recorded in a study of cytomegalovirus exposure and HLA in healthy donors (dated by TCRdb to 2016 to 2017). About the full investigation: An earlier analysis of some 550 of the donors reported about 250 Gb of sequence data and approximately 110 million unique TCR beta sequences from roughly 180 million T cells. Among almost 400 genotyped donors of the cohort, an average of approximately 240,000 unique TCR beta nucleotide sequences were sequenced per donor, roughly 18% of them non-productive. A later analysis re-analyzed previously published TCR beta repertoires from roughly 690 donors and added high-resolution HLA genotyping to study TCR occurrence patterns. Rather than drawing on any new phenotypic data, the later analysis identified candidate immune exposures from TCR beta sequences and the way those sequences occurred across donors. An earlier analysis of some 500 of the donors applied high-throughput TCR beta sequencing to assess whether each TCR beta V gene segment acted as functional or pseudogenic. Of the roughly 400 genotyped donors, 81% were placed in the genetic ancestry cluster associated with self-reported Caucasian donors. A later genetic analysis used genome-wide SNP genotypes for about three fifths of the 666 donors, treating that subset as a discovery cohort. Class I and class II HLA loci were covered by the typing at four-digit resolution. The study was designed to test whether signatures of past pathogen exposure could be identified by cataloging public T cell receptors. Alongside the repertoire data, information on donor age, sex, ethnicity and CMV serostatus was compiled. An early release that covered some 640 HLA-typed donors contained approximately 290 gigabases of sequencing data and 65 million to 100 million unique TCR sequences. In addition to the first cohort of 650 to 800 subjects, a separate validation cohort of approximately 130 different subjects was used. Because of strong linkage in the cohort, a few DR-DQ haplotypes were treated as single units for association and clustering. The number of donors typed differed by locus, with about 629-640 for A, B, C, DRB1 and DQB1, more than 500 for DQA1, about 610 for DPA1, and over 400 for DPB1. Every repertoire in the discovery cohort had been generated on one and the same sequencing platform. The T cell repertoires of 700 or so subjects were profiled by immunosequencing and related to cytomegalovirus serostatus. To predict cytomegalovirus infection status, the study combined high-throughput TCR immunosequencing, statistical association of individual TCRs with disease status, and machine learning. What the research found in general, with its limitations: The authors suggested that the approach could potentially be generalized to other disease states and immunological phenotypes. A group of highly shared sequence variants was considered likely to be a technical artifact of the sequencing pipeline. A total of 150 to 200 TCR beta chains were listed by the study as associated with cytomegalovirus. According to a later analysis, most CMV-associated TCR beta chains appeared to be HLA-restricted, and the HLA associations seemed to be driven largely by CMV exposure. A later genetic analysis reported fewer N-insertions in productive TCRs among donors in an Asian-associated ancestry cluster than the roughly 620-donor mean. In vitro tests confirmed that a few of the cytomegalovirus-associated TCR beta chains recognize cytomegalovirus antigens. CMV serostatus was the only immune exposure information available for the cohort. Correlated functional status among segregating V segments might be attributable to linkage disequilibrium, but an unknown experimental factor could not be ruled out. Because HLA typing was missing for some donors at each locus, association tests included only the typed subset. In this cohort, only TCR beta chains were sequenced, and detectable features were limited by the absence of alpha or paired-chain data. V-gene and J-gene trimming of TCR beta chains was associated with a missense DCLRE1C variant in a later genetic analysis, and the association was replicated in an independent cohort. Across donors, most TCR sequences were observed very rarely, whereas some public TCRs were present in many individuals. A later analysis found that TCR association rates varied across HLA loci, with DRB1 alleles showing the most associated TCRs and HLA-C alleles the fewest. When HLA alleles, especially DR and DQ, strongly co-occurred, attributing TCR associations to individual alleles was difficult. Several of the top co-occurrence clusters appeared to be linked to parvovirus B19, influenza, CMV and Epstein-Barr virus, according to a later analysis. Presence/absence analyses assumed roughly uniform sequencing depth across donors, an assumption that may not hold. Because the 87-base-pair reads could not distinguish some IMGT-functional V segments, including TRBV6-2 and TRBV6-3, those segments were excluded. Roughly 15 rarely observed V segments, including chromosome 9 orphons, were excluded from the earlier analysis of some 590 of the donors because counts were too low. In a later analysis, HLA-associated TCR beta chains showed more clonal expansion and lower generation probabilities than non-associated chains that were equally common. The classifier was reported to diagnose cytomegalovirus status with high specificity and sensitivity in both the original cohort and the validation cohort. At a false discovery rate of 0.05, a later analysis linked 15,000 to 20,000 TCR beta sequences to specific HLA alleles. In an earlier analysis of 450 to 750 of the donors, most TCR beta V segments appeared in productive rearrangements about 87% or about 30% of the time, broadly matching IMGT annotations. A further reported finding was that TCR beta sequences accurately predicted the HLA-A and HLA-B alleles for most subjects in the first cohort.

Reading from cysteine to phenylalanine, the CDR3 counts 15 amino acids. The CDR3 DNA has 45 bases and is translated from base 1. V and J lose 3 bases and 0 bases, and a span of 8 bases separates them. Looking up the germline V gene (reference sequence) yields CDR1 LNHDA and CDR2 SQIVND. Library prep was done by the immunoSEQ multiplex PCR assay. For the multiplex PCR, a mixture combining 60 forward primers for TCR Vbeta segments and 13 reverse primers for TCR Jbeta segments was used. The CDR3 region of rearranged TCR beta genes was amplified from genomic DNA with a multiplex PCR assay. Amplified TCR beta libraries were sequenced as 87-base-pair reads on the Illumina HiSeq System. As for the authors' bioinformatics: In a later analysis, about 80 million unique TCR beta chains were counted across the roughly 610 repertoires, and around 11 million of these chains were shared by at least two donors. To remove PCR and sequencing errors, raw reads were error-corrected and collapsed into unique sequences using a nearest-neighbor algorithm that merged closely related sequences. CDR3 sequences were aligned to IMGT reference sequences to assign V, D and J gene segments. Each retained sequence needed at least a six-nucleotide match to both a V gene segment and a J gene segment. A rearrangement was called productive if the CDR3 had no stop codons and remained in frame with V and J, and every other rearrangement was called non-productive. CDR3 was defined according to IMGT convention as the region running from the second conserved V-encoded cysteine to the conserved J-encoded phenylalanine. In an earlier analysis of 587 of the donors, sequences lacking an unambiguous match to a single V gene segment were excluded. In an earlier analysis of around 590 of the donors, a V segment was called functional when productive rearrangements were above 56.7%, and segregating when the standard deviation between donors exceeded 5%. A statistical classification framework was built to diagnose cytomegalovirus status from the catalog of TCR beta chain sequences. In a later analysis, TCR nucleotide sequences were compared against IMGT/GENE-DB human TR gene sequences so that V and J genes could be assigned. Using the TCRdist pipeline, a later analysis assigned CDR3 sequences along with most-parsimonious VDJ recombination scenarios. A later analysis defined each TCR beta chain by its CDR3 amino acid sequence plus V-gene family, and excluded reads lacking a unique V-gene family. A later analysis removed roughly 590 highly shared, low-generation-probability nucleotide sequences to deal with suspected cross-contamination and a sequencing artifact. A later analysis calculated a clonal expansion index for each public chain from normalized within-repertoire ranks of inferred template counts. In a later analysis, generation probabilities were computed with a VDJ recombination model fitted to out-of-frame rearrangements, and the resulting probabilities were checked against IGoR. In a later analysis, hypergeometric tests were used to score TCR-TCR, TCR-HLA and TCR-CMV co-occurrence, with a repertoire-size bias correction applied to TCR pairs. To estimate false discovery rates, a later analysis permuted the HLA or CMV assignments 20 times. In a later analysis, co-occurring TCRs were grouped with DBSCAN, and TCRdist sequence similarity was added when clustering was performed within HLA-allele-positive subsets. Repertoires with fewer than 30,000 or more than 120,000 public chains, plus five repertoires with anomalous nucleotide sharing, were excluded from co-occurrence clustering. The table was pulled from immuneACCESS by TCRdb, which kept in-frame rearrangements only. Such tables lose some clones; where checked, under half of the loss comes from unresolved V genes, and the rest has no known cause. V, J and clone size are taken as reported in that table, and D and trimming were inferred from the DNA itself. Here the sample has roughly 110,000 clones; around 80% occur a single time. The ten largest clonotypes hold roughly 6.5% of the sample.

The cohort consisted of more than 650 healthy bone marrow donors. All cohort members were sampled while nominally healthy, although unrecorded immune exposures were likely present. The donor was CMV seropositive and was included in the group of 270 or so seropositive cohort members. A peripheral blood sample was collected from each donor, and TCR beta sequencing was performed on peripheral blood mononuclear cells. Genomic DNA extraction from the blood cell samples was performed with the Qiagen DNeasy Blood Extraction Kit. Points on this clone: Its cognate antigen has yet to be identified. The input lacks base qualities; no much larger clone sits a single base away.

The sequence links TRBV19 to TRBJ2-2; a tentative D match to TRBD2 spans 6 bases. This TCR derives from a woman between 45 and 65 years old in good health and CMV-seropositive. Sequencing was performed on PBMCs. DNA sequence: TGTGCCAGTAGTATCGGGGGTACGAACACCGGGGAGCTGTTTTTT. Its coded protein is CASSIGGTNTGELFF.